This T cell receptor beta chain was sequenced for a study of T cells after yellow fever vaccination. Only a few counts were recorded for this clonotype. TCRdb processed the 5' RACE reads anew with MiXCR; each CDR3 protein has one entry. The data contain approximately 330,000 distinct CDR3 sequences, over 4% of them seen just once; the ten biggest clones take up around 25%. Germline assignment: CDR1 KGHSH and CDR2 LQKENI. The V and J ends lost 3 bases and 2 bases, in that order; junction bases with no gene match: 7. The length of the CDR3 is 16 residues. This TCR was recovered from a man younger than 35 who received the YFV17D yellow fever vaccine. Sequenced material: PBMCs, taken 5 days after the yellow fever booster vaccination. The chain couples TRBV18 to TRBJ2-7; 10 bases fit TRBD1. CDR3 coding DNA: TGTGCCAGCTCACCCCGGACAGGGGGTGACCCCTACGAGCAGTACGTC. Encoded protein: CASSPRTGGDPYEQYV.